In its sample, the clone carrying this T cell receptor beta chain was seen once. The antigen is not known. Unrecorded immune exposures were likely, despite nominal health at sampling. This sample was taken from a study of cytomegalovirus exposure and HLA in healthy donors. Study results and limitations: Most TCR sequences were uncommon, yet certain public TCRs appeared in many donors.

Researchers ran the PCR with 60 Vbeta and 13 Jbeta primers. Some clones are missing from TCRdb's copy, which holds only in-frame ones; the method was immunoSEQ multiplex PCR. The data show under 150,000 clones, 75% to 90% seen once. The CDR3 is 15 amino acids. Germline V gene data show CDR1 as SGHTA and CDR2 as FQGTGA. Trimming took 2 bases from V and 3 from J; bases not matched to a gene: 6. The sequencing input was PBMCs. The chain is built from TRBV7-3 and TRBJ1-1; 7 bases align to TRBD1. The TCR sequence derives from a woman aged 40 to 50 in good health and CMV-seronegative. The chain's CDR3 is CASSLEAGGHTEAFF. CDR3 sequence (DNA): TGTGCCAGCAGCTTAGAAGCAGGGGGACACACTGAAGCTTTCTTT.